This TCR beta chain originates from a study of blood T cell repertoires in COVID-19. Study overall: The United States, Italy and Spain were the sources of the acute and convalescent COVID-19 samples. PBMCs, B-cell-depleted T cells, or T cells provided the cDNA or gDNA that made up the material.

In the original analysis: Amplifying reference gene primers gave estimates of nucleated cell counts. Assay: immunoSEQ multiplex PCR; the TCRdb copy retains only in-frame clones and omits some. Clone size and V and J calls were adopted from that table, with D and trimming inferred from the DNA. Here the sample spans some 200,000 clones, 80% to 90% being singletons. This receptor was obtained from a man between 35 and 55 years old who had recovered from COVID-19. Material for sequencing was PBMCs or T cells enriched from blood (not recorded which).

The CDR3 sequence: CASSYSSGNQPQHF. CDR3 DNA sequence: TGTGCCAGCAGTTATTCTTCTGGCAATCAGCCCCAGCATTTT. The chain links TRBV6-2 or TRBV6-3 to TRBJ1-5; D is unclear. There are 14 residues in the CDR3. Germline V lookup: CDR1 MNHEY, CDR2 SVGEGT. Trimming took off 3 bases at V and 2 bases at J, with 8 bases between the two ends.